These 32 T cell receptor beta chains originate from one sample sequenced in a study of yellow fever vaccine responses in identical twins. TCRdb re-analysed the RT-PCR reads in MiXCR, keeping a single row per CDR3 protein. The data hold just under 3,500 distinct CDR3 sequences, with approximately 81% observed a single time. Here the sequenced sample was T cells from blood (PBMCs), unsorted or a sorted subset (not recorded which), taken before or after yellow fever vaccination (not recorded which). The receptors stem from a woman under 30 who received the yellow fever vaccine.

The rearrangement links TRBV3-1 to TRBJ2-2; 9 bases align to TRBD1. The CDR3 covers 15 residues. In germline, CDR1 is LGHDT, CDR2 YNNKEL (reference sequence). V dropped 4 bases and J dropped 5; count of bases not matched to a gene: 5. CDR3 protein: CASSRGQGWTGELFF. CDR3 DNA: TGTGCCAGCAGCCGAGGACAGGGGTGGACCGGGGAGCTGTTTTTT.

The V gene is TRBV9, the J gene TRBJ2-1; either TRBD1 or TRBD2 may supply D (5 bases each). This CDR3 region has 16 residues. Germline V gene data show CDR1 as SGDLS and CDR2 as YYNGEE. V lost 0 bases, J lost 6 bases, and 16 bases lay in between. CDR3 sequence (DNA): TGTGCCAGCAGCGTAGACGGGTCGGGGCTACTCAATGAGCAGTTCTTC. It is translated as CASSVDGSGLLNEQFF.

The CDR3 protein is CASSYAGYEQYF. CDR3 nucleotides: TGTGCCAGCAGTTACGCGGGGTACGAGCAGTACTTC. This chain uses TRBV6-2 or TRBV6-3 with TRBJ2-7, with D possibly matching TRBD2 (6 bases). Germline values: CDR1 MNHEY, CDR2 SVGEGT. This CDR3 region has 12 residues. The ends were cut back, 2 bases at V and 4 bases at J, with 6 bases in the middle.

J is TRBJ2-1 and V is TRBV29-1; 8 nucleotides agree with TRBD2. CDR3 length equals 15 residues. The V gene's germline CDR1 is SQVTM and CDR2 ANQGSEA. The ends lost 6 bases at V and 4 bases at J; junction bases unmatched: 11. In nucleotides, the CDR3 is TGCAGCGTGAACCTCAACGGGGGGGGTTACAATGAGCAGTTCTTC. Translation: CSVNLNGGGYNEQFF.

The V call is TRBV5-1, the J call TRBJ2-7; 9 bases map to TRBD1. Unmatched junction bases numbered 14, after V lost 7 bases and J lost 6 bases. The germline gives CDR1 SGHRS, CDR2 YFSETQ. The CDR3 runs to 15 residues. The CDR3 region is CASSPGGTGISEQYF. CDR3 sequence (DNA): TGCGCCAGCTCCCCTGGGGGGACAGGGATTTCCGAGCAGTACTTC.

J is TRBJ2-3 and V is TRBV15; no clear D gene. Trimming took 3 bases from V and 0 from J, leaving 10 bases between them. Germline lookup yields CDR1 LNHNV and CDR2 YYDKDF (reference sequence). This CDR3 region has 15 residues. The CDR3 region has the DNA TGTGCCACCAGCAGCCCTCCGTCTAGCACAGATACGCAGTATTTT. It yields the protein CATSSPPSSTDTQYF.

This chain's CDR3 is CATSRDSTPNTEAFF. In nucleotides, the CDR3 is TGTGCCACCAGCAGAGATTCCACCCCAAACACTGAAGCTTTCTTT. The genes are TRBV15 and TRBJ1-1; D is uncertain. Looked up from germline, CDR1 is LNHNV and CDR2 is YYDKDF (reference sequence). The germline V and J ends were trimmed by 0 bases and 2 bases, with 10 bases remaining between them. This CDR3 contains 15 residues.

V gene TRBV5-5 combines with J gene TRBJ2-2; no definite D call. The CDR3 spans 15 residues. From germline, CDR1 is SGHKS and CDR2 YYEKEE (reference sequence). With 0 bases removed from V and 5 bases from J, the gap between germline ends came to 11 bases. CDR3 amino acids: CASSLVAVGTGELFF. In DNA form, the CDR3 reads TGTGCCAGCAGCTTGGTGGCGGTCGGGACCGGGGAGCTGTTTTTT.

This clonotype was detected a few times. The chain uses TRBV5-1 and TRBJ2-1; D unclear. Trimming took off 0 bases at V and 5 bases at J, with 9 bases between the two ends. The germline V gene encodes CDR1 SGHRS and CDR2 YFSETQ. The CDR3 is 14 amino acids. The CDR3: CASSLALGNNEQFF. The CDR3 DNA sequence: TGCGCCAGCAGCTTGGCTTTGGGCAACAATGAGCAGTTCTTC.

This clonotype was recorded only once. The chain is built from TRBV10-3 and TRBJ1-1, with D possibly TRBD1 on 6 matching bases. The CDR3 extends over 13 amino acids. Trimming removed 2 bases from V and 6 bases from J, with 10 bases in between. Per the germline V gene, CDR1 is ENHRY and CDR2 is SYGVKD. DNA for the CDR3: TGTGCCATCAGTGAGCTCAGGGGTGCTGAAGCTTTCTTT. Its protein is CAISELRGAEAFF.

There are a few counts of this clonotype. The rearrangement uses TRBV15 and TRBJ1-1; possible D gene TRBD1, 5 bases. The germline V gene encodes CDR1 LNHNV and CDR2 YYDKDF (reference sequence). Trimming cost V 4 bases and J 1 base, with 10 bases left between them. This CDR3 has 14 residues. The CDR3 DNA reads TGTGCCACCAGCACGCGACAGCGGAACACTGAAGCTTTCTTT. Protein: CATSTRQRNTEAFF. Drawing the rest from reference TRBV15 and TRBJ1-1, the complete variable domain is DAMVIQNPRYQVTQFGKPVTLSCSQTLNHNVMYWYQQKSSQAPKLLFHYYDKDFNNEADTPDNFQSRRPNTSFCFLDIRSPGLGDTAMYLCATSTRQRNTEAFFGQGTRLTVV.

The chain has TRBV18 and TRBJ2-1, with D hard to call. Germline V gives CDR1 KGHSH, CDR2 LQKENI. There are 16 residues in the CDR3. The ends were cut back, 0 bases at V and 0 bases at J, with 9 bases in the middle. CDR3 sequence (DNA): TGTGCCAGCTCACCACCTGCGTGGGTCTCCTACAATGAGCAGTTCTTC. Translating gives CASSPPAWVSYNEQFF.

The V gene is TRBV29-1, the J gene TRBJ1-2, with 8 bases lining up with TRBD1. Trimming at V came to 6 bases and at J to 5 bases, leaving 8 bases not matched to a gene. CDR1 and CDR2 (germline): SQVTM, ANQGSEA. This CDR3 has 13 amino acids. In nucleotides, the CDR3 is TGCAGCGTAACCGACAGGGGAGGTTATGGCTACACCTTC. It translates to CSVTDRGGYGYTF. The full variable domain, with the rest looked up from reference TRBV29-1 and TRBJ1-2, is SAVISQKPSRDICQRGTSLTIQCQVDSQVTMMFWYRQQPGQSLTLIATANQGSEATYESGFVIDKFPISRPNLTFSTLTVSNMSPEDSSIYLCSVTDRGGYGYTFGSGTRLTVV.

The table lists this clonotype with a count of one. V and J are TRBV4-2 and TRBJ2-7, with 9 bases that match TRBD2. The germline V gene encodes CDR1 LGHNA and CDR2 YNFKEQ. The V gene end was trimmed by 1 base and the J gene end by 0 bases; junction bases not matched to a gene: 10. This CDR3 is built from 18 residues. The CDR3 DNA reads TGTGCCAGCAGCCAAGGCCTGATGGCGGGAGGGCCCTCCTACGAGCAGTACTTC. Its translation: CASSQGLMAGGPSYEQYF.

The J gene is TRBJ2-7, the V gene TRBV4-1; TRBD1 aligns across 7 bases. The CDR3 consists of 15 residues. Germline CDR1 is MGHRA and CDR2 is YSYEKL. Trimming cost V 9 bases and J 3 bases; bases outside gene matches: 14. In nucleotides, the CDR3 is TGCGCCAGAGACTTCCCGGAACAGGGGAACTACGAGCAGTACTTC. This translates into CARDFPEQGNYEQYF.

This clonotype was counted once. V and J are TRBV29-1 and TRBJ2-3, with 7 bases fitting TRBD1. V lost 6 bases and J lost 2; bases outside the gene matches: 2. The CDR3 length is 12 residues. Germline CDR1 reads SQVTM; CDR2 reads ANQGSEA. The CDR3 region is CSVGTDTDTQYF. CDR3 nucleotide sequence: TGCAGCGTGGGGACAGACACAGATACGCAGTATTTT.

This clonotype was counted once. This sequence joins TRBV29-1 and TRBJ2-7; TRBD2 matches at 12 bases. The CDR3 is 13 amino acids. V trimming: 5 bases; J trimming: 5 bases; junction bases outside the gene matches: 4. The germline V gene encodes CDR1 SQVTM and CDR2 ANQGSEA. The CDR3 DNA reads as TGCAGCGTTATCGGACTAGCGGGGAACGAGCAGTACTTC. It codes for CSVIGLAGNEQYF.

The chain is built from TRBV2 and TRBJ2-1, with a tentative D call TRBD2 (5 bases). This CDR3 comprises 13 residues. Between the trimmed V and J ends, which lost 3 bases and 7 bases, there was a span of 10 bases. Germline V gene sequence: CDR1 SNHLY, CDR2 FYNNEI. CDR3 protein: CASSDDSGNEQFF. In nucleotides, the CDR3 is TGTGCCAGCAGTGATGATTCGGGGAATGAGCAGTTCTTC. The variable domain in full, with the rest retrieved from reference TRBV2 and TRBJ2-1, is EPEVTQTPSHQVTQMGQEVILRCVPISNHLYFYWYRQILGQKVEFLVSFYNNEISEKSEIFDDQFSVERPDGSNFTLKIRSTKLEDSAMYFCASSDDSGNEQFFGPGTRLTVL.

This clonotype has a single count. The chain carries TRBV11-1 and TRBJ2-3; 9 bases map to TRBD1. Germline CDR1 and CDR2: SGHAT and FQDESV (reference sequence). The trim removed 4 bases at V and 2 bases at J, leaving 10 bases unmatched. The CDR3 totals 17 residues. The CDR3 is CASSSRPGQGDTDTQYF. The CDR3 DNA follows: TGTGCCAGCAGCTCTCGCCCGGGACAGGGTGACACAGATACGCAGTATTTT.

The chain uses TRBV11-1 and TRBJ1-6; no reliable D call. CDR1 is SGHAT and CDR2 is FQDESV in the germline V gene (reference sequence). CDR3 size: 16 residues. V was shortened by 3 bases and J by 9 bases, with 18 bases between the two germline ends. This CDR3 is CASSFNILRGGSPLHF. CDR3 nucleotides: TGTGCCAGCAGCTTTAATATCCTCCGGGGTGGTTCACCCCTCCACTTT.

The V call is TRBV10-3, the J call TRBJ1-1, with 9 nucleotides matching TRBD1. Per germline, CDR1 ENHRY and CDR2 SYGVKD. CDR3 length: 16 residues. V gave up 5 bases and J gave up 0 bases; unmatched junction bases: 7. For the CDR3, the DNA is TGTGCCATCAGTTCGGGACAGGGTACGATGAACACTGAAGCTTTCTTT. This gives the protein CAISSGQGTMNTEAFF.

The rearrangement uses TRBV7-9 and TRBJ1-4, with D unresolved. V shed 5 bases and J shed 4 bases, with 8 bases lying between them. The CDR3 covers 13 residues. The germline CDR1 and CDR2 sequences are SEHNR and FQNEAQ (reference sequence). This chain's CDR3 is CASSPPGNEKLFF. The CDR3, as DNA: TGTGCCAGCAGCCCTCCTGGTAATGAAAAACTGTTTTTT.

CDR3 amino acids: CASSVGQSYEQYF. The CDR3 coding sequence is TGTGCCAGCAGCGTGGGACAGTCCTACGAGCAGTACTTC. The chain recombines TRBV11-1 with TRBJ2-7, with 7 positions matching TRBD1. The CDR3 is 13 amino acids. The germline V gene encodes CDR1 SGHAT and CDR2 FQDESV (reference sequence). V dropped 5 bases and J dropped 1; count of bases not matched to a gene: 2.

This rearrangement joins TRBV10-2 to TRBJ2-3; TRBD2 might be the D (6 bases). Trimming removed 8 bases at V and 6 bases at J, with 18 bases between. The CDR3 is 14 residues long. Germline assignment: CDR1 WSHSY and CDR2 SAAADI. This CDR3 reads CASRRREVLDTQYF. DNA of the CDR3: TGCGCCAGCCGACGGAGGGAAGTTCTCGATACGCAGTATTTT.

CDR3 loop: CASSQDLGASEQYF. In nucleotides, the CDR3 is TGTGCCAGCAGCCAAGATTTAGGAGCGAGCGAGCAGTACTTC. The chain has TRBV4-2 and TRBJ2-7; the D is unclear. Per the germline V gene, CDR1 is LGHNA and CDR2 is YNFKEQ. The CDR3 is 14 residues long. V was pared by 0 bases and J by 6 bases, with 12 bases between.

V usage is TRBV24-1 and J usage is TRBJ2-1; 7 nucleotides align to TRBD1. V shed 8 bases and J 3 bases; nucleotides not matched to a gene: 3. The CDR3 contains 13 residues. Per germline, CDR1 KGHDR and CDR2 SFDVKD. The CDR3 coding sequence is TGTGCCACCACCGGGACAGACTACAATGAGCAGTTCTTC. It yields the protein CATTGTDYNEQFF.

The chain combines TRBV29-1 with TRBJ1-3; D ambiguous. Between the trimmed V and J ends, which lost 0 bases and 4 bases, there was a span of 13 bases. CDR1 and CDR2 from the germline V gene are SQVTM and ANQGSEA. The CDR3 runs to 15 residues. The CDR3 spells CSVEDPVPGGNTIYF. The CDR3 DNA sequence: TGCAGCGTTGAAGATCCAGTCCCTGGGGGAAACACCATATATTTT.

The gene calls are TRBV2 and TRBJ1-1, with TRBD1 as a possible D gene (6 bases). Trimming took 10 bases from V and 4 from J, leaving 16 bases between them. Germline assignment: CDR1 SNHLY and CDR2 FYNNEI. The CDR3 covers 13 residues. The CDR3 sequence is CATKRGGGTEAFF. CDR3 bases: TGTGCCACCAAGCGAGGGGGGGGCACTGAAGCTTTCTTT.

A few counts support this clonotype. CDR3 nucleotides: TGCGCCAGCAGCCAGGAAGGGACTAGCGGGGCCTACGAGCAGTACTTC. Translated: CASSQEGTSGAYEQYF. The J gene is TRBJ2-7, the V gene TRBV4-1; 13 nucleotides align to TRBD2. The length of the CDR3 is 16 residues. CDR1 MGHRA and CDR2 YSYEKL come from the germline V gene. The V and J ends lost 3 bases and 2 bases, in that order; junction bases with no gene match: 4.

The CDR3 region is CASSLAATGASTEQYF. The CDR3 region has the DNA TGCGCCAGCAGCTTGGCCGCGACAGGGGCTTCCACCGAGCAGTACTTC. The chain links TRBV5-1 to TRBJ2-7, with TRBD1 matching 8 bases. From germline, CDR1 is SGHRS and CDR2 YFSETQ. J gave up 6 bases and V 0 bases, and 11 bases lay outside the gene matches. This CDR3 has 16 amino acids.

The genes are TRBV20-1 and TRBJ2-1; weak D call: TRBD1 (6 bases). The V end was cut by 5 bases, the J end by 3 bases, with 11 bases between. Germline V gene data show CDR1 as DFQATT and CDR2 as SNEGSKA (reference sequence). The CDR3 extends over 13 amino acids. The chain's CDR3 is CSAPGQIYNEQFF. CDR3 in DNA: TGCAGTGCTCCCGGACAGATCTACAATGAGCAGTTCTTC.

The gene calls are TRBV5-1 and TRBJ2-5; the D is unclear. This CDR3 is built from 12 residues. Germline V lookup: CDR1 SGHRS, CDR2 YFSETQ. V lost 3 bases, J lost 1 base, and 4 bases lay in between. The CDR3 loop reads CASSYPQETQYF. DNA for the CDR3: TGCGCCAGCAGCTATCCCCAAGAGACCCAGTACTTC.